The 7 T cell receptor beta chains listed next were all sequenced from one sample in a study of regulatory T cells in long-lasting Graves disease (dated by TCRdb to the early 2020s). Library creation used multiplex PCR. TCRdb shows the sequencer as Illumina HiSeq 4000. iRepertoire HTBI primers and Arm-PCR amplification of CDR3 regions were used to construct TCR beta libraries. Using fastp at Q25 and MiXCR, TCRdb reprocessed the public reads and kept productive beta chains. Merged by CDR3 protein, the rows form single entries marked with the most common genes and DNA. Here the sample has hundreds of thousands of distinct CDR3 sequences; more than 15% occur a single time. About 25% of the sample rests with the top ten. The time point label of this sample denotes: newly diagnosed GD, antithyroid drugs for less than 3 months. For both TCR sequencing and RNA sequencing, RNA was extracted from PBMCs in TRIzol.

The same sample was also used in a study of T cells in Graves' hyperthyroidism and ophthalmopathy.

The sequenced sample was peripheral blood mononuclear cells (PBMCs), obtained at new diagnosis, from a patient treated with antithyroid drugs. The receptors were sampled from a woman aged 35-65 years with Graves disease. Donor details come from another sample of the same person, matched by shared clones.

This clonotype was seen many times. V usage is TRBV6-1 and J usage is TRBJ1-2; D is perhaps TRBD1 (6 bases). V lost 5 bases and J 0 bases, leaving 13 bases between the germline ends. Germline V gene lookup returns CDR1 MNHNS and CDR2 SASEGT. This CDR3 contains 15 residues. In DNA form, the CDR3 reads TGTGCCAGCAGTCCCGCGGGACATGCTAACTATGGCTACACCTTC. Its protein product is CASSPAGHANYGYTF.

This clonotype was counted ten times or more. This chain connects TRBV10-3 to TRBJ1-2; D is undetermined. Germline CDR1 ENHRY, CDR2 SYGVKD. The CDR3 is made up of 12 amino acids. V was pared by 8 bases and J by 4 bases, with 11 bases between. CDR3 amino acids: CAIGEGGYGYTF. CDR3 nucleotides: TGTGCCATCGGGGAAGGTGGCTATGGCTACACCTTC.

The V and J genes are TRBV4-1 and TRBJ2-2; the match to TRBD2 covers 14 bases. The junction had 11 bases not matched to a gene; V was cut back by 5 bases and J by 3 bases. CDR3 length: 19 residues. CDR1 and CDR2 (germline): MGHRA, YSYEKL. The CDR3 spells CASSAPGTSGGPYTGELFF. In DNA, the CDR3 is TGCGCCAGCAGCGCACCCGGGACTAGCGGGGGCCCTTACACCGGGGAGCTGTTTTTT.

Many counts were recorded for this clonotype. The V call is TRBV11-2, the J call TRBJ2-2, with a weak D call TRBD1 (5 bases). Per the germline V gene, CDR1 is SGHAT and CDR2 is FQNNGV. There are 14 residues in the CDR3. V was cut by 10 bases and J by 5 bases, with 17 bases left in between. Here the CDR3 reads CAIEDLGRTGELFF. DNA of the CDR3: TGTGCCATCGAAGATCTGGGGCGGACCGGGGAGCTGTTTTTT.

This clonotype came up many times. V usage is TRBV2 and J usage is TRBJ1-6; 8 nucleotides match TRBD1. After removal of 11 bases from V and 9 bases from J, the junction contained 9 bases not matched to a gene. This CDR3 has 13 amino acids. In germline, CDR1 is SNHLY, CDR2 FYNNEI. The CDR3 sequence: CASQDRGTSPLHF. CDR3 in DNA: TGTGCCTCCCAAGACAGGGGCACTTCACCCCTCCACTTT.

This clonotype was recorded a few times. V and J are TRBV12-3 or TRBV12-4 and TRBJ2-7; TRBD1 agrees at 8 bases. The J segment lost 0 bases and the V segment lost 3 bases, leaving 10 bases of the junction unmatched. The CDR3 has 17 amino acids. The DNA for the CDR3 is TGTGCCAGCAGTTTGTCGGTGGGACAGGTTAGCTCCTACGAGCAGTACTTC. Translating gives CASSLSVGQVSSYEQYF.

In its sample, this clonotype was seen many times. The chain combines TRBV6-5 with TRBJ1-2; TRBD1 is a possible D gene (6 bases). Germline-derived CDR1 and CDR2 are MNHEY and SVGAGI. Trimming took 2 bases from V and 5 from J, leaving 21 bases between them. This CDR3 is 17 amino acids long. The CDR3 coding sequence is TGTGCCAGCAGTTACACCGCCGGACAGAGAAACTCATATGGCTACACCTTC. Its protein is CASSYTAGQRNSYGYTF.